This T cell receptor beta chain was captured by sequencing in a study of cytomegalovirus exposure and HLA in healthy donors. Study at large: About 80 million unique TCRs, all from HLA-typed donors, were included in an early release of the data.

The PCR ran on 60 Vbeta and 13 Jbeta primers. Original data processing: A later analysis counted approximately 80 million unique TCR beta chains, some 11 million shared. Sequencing used immunoSEQ multiplex PCR; TCRdb keeps in-frame clones, though not all of them. V and J calls and clone size are as listed in that table; D and trimming were resolved from the DNA. The table records about 180,000 clones, about 86% of them present only once. The CDR3 contains 16 residues. V lost 0 bases and J lost 5; bases outside the gene matches: 4. From germline, CDR1 is SGHRS and CDR2 YFSETQ. This sequence originates from a woman in her twenties or thirties in good health and CMV-seronegative. The sequenced material came from PBMCs. The chain carries TRBV5-1 and TRBJ2-3, with 12 bases lining up with TRBD2. DNA for the CDR3: TGCGCCAGCAGCTTGGGAGGACTAGCGGGGCAAGATACGCAGTATTTT. It encodes CASSLGGLAGQDTQYF.